The source of this TCR beta chain is a study of CD8 T cells in Susac syndrome. Reverse transcription of roughly 0.5 to 1 ug RNA was carried out with random hexamers. TCRdb processed the immunoSEQ multiplex PCR reads anew with MiXCR; each CDR3 protein has one entry. The table has roughly 400,000 distinct CDR3 sequences, approximately 85% seen once. V shed 5 bases, J shed 6 bases, and the junction held 13 bases outside the gene matches. The CDR3 contains 16 residues. This receptor was obtained from a human donor with multiple sclerosis. The chain couples TRBV12-3 or TRBV12-4 to TRBJ2-1, with 7 bases matching TRBD1. The specimen sequenced was CD8+ T cells from PBMCs. The CDR3 is CASSPYEGALTNEQFF. The CDR3 DNA sequence: TGTGCCAGCAGTCCCTATGAGGGGGCATTGACCAATGAGCAGTTCTTC.